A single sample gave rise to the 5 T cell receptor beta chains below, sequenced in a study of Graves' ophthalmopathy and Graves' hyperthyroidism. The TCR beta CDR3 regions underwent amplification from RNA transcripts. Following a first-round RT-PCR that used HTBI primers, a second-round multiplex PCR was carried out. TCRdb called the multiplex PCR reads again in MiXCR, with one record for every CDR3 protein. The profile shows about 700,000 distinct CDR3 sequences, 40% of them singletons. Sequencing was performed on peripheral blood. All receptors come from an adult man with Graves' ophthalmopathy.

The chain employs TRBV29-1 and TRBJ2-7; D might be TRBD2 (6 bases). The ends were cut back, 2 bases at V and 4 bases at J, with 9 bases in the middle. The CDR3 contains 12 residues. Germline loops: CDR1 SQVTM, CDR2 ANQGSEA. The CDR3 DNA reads TGCAGCGTTGAAAGTGGGGGGTACGAGCAGTACTTC. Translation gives CSVESGGYEQYF.

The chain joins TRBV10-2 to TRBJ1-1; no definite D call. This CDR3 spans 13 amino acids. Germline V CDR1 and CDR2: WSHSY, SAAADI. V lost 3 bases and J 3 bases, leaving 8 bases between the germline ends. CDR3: CASSEGRYTEAFF. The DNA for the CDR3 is TGCGCCAGCAGTGAAGGGAGGTACACTGAAGCTTTCTTT.

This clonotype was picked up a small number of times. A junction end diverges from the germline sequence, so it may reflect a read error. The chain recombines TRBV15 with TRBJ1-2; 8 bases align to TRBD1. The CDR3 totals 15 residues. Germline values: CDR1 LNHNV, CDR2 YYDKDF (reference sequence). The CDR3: CASSQTRTGSYGYTF. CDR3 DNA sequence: TGTGCCAGCAGCCAGACCCGGACAGGGAGCTATGGCTACACCTTC.

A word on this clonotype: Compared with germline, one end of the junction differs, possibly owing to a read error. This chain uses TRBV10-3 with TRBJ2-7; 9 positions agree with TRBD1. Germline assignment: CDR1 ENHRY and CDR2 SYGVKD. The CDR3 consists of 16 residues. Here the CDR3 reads CASSYTLGQGGQEQYF. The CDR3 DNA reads TGTGCCAGCAGTTATACCTTGGGACAGGGAGGGCAGGAGCAGTACTTC.

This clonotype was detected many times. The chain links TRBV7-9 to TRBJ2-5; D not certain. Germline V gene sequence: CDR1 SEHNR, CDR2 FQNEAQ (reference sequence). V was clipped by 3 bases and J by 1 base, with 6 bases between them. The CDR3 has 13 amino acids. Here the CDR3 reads CASSFGVQETQYF. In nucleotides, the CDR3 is TGTGCCAGCAGCTTCGGCGTCCAAGAGACCCAGTACTTC.